Presented here are 27 T cell receptor beta chains from one specimen sequenced in a study of T cells in Graves' hyperthyroidism and ophthalmopathy. TCR beta CDR3 regions were amplified from RNA. During a first-round RT-PCR of the TCR CDR3, the HTBI primer set was used. TCRdb processed the multiplex PCR reads anew with MiXCR; each CDR3 protein has one entry. Seen here are around 520,000 distinct CDR3 sequences, around 22% observed once, and the top ten hold about 11%. Sequenced sample: blood. The receptors come from a woman aged 25 to 39 with Graves' ophthalmopathy.

The chain combines TRBV20-1 with TRBJ2-1; 14 positions match TRBD2. CDR3 length: 18 amino acids. V shed 5 bases and J 2 bases; nucleotides not matched to a gene: 11. Per the germline V gene, CDR1 is DFQATT and CDR2 is SNEGSKA (reference sequence). The CDR3 coding sequence is TGCAGTGCTGGCGCGGGACTAGCGGGGGCCCATACCTACAATGAGCAGTTCTTC. Protein sequence: CSAGAGLAGAHTYNEQFF.

This clonotype was observed at least ten times. This chain links TRBV10-3 with TRBJ2-7; D may be TRBD1 (6 bases). The CDR3 is 19 amino acids. CDR1 is ENHRY and CDR2 is SYGVKD in the germline V gene. Trimming left V 7 bases short and J 0 bases short, with 28 bases between. Here the CDR3 reads CAITLDSGVLNSSSYEQYF. In DNA, the CDR3 is TGTGCCATCACCCTCGATTCAGGGGTCCTAAATTCTAGCTCCTACGAGCAGTACTTC.

This clonotype came up a few times. The gene calls are TRBV12-3 or TRBV12-4 and TRBJ2-7; 8 bases agree with TRBD1. V shed 6 bases and J 4 bases; nucleotides not matched to a gene: 11. The CDR3 sequence is 15 residues long. The CDR3 protein is CASSLRRTGSYEQYF. CDR3 coding DNA: TGTGCCAGCAGCCTCCGCCGGACAGGGAGTTACGAGCAGTACTTC.

This clonotype was recorded at least ten times. J is TRBJ1-2 and V is TRBV20-1; D is uncertain. This CDR3 has 15 amino acids. V was trimmed by 0 bases and J by 3 bases, leaving 14 bases between them. Germline lookup yields CDR1 DFQATT and CDR2 SNEGSKA (reference sequence). In DNA, the CDR3 is TGCAGTGCTAGAGATGCAACGGCGCCCTACTATGGCTACACCTTC. It specifies CSARDATAPYYGYTF.

The table lists this clonotype with a few counts. This chain connects TRBV4-3 to TRBJ2-5, with 7 bases matching TRBD2. This CDR3 is built from 17 residues. Germline V gene lookup returns CDR1 LGHNA and CDR2 YSLEER. The V gene end was trimmed by 0 bases and the J gene end by 5 bases; junction bases not matched to a gene: 12. In DNA, the CDR3 is TGCGCCAGCAGCCAAGATTATCGGACTAGTGAGGGGGAGACCCAGTACTTC. Protein: CASSQDYRTSEGETQYF.

This clonotype came up a few times. V gene TRBV6-1 combines with J gene TRBJ1-2; D gene unclear. This CDR3 region has 16 residues. CDR1 is MNHNS, CDR2 SASEGT, per germline. V was trimmed by 1 base and J by 2 bases, leaving 14 bases between them. In DNA, the CDR3 is TGTGCCAGCAGTGAAGAACCAGCCAGCTTAAACTATGGCTACACCTTC. This sequence encodes CASSEEPASLNYGYTF.

This clonotype was seen many times. This rearrangement joins TRBV6-1 to TRBJ1-1; TRBD1 might be the D (6 bases). Trimming took off 7 bases at V and 4 bases at J, with 13 bases between the two ends. The CDR3 contains 13 residues. The germline V gene has CDR1 MNHNS and CDR2 SASEGT. The CDR3 DNA reads as TGTGCCAGCACCGACCCACAGGGCACTGAAGCTTTCTTT. Translating gives CASTDPQGTEAFF.

V usage is TRBV15 and J usage is TRBJ2-7, with TRBD1 identical over 11 bases. Germline loops: CDR1 LNHNV, CDR2 YYDKDF (reference sequence). V lost 5 bases, J lost 3 bases, and 6 bases stayed unmatched. The CDR3 totals 15 residues. Written as DNA, the CDR3 is TGTGCCACCAGCCCTCCGGGACAGGGGGTCTACGAGCAGTACTTC. As protein: CATSPPGQGVYEQYF.

Ten or more counts support this clonotype. The CDR3 spells CASSLAAGGFGIGTEAFF. The CDR3 DNA follows: TGTGCCAGCAGCTTGGCAGCAGGGGGATTTGGTATAGGGACTGAAGCTTTCTTT. The chain recombines TRBV11-1 with TRBJ1-1; TRBD1 matches 7 bases. This CDR3 is built from 18 residues. Germline V CDR1 and CDR2: SGHAT, FQDESV (reference sequence). J gave up 5 bases and V 3 bases, and 18 bases lay outside the gene matches.

This clonotype was counted at least ten times. The chain has TRBV7-2 and TRBJ1-2; 8 positions agree with TRBD1. The germline gives CDR1 SGHTA, CDR2 FQGNSA. CDR3 size: 14 residues. V dropped 1 base and J dropped 5; count of bases not matched to a gene: 3. As DNA, the CDR3 is TGTGCCAGCAGCTTAGGGCAGGGGGCTTATGGCTACACCTTC. It codes for CASSLGQGAYGYTF.

This clonotype was seen ten or more times. This chain uses TRBV6-5 with TRBJ1-2; D perhaps matches TRBD1 (5 bases). This CDR3 has 15 residues. Germline V gene sequence: CDR1 MNHEY, CDR2 SVGAGI. Trimming left V 8 bases short and J 8 bases short, with 24 bases between. The DNA for the CDR3 is TGTGCCAGCGTATCCTACCGGATTCGGGGGGAAGGCTACACCTTC. Translation gives CASVSYRIRGEGYTF.

This clonotype was detected a few times. The chain combines TRBV5-1 with TRBJ1-1; D uncertain. Germline CDR1 reads SGHRS; CDR2 reads YFSETQ. The CDR3 loop spans 14 amino acids. Trimming cost V 0 bases and J 6 bases, with 12 bases left between them. CDR3 region: CASSLDSHSAEAFF. Here the CDR3 DNA reads TGCGCCAGCAGCTTGGACAGTCATTCCGCTGAAGCTTTCTTT.

This clonotype was counted at least ten times. The chain joins TRBV7-3 to TRBJ2-7; no firm D call. Between the trimmed V and J ends, which lost 2 bases and 2 bases, there was a span of 10 bases. The germline CDR1 and CDR2 sequences are SGHTA and FQGTGA. CDR3 size: 14 residues. The CDR3 nucleotides are TGTGCCAGCAGCTTACTGATTGGACCCTACGAGCAGTACTTC. Its protein product is CASSLLIGPYEQYF.

This clonotype was counted ten times or more. CDR3: CSAKTGAGQPQHF. For the CDR3, the DNA is TGCAGTGCTAAGACAGGGGCTGGGCAGCCCCAGCATTTT. The J gene is TRBJ1-5, the V gene TRBV20-1, with TRBD1 identical over 8 bases. Losses at the gene ends were 4 bases for V and 7 bases for J; bases not matched to a gene: 6. CDR1 DFQATT and CDR2 SNEGSKA come from the germline V gene (reference sequence). The CDR3 extends over 13 amino acids.

This clonotype was recorded many times. The chain combines TRBV6-5 with TRBJ2-6; 12 bases fit TRBD2. The CDR3 contains 20 residues. Per the germline V gene, CDR1 is MNHEY and CDR2 is SVGAGI. J gave up 0 bases and V 6 bases, and 12 bases lay outside the gene matches. The DNA for the CDR3 is TGTGCCAGCAGGGGGACTAGCGGGTCCCACTTTAACTCTGGGGCCAACGTCCTGACTTTC. This translates into CASRGTSGSHFNSGANVLTF.

The chain carries TRBV6-1 and TRBJ2-7; 8 bases match TRBD1. Germline V CDR1 and CDR2: MNHNS, SASEGT. This CDR3 is 13 amino acids long. V was clipped by 7 bases and J by 2 bases; unmatched bases: 4. The CDR3 here is CASTRQGTYEQYF. CDR3 in DNA: TGTGCCAGCACCCGACAGGGGACCTACGAGCAGTACTTC.

This clonotype occurred many times. This rearrangement joins TRBV2 to TRBJ2-7; 7 nucleotides align to TRBD2. V lost 11 bases to trimming and J lost 5 bases; unmatched junction nucleotides: 12. From germline, CDR1 is SNHLY and CDR2 FYNNEI. The CDR3 totals 13 residues. CDR3 coding DNA: TGTGCCGCCTCGCGGGAGTCCCTGGACGAGCAGTACTTC. This encodes CAASRESLDEQYF. The full variable domain, completed using reference TRBV2 and TRBJ2-7, is EPEVTQTPSHQVTQMGQEVILRCVPISNHLYFYWYRQILGQKVEFLVSFYNNEISEKSEIFDDQFSVERPDGSNFTLKIRSTKLEDSAMYFCAASRESLDEQYFGPGTRLTVT.

The chain recombines TRBV7-2 with TRBJ2-5; 7 nucleotides match TRBD2. CDR1 is SGHTA and CDR2 is FQGNSA in the germline V gene. The CDR3 length is 15 residues. The V and J ends lost 1 base and 3 bases, in that order; junction bases with no gene match: 5. CDR3 protein: CASSLGWLAEETQYF. The CDR3 DNA is TGTGCCAGCAGCTTAGGGTGGCTAGCGGAAGAGACCCAGTACTTC. The entire variable domain, with the rest obtained from reference TRBV7-2 and TRBJ2-5, is as follows: GAGVSQSPSNKVTEKGKDVELRCDPISGHTALYWYRQSLGQGLEFLIYFQGNSAPDKSGLPSDRFSAERTGGSVSTLTIQRTQQEDSAVYLCASSLGWLAEETQYFGPGTRLLVL.

This clonotype has ten or more counts. The chain links TRBV6-5 to TRBJ2-2; D gene unclear. Germline CDR1 MNHEY, CDR2 SVGAGI. Deletions cut 1 base from V and 6 bases from J, with 9 bases between. CDR3 length: 14 residues. The CDR3 nucleotides are TGTGCCAGCAGTTACTTGGCATCGGCCGGGGAGCTGTTTTTT. It specifies CASSYLASAGELFF.

This sequence joins TRBV19 and TRBJ1-2; 8 bases match TRBD1. The trim removed 4 bases at V and 4 bases at J, leaving 8 bases unmatched. Per germline, CDR1 LNHDA and CDR2 SQIVND (reference sequence). CDR3 length: 15 amino acids. The CDR3 nucleotides are TGTGCCAGTAGTACCTCGACAGGGGCAATCTATGGCTACACCTTC. This codes for CASSTSTGAIYGYTF.

This clonotype was seen repeatedly, ten times or more. The rearrangement joins TRBV20-1 to TRBJ2-7, with no clear D. Germline V lookup: CDR1 DFQATT, CDR2 SNEGSKA (reference sequence). This CDR3 comprises 13 residues. Trimming stripped 3 bases from V and 0 bases from J, with 9 bases between. This CDR3 reads CSARPANSYEQYF. CDR3 DNA: TGCAGTGCTAGGCCAGCGAACTCCTACGAGCAGTACTTC.

This clonotype was seen a handful of times. CDR3 in DNA: TGTGCCAGCAGCTCGGACAGGGTTTATTCACCCCTCCACTTT. It translates to CASSSDRVYSPLHF. The gene calls are TRBV13 and TRBJ1-6, with 8 bases matching TRBD1. Germline V gene sequence: CDR1 PRHDT, CDR2 FYEKMQ (reference sequence). There are 14 residues in the CDR3. The ends lost 4 bases at V and 8 bases at J; junction bases unmatched: 4.

This clonotype has a count of ten or more. The J gene is TRBJ2-5, the V gene TRBV7-9; D unclear. Trimming removed 5 bases from V and 5 bases from J, with 15 bases in between. The germline gives CDR1 SEHNR, CDR2 FQNEAQ (reference sequence). The CDR3 has 14 amino acids. CDR3 region: CASSPPVVSETQYF. The CDR3 DNA sequence: TGTGCCAGCAGCCCCCCGGTTGTCTCGGAGACCCAGTACTTC.

The chain links TRBV6-1 to TRBJ1-1; the D gene is possibly TRBD1 (6 bases). This CDR3 is 16 amino acids long. V lost 4 bases and J lost 0, with 15 bases in between. Germline assignment: CDR1 MNHNS and CDR2 SASEGT. The CDR3 nucleotides are TGTGCCAGCAGTGGCGGTTCGGGACACTTGAACACTGAAGCTTTCTTT. Protein: CASSGGSGHLNTEAFF.

The rearrangement links TRBV15 to TRBJ1-1, with D hard to call. Per the germline V gene, CDR1 is LNHNV and CDR2 is YYDKDF (reference sequence). Deletions cut 0 bases from V and 1 base from J, with 6 bases between. The CDR3 is 14 residues long. CDR3 coding DNA: TGTGCCACCAGCAGAGATATCGCGAACACTGAAGCTTTCTTT. It encodes CATSRDIANTEAFF.

This clonotype was seen repeatedly, ten times or more. This rearrangement joins TRBV2 to TRBJ2-3; 7 positions match TRBD2. V trimming: 8 bases; J trimming: 1 base; junction bases outside the gene matches: 9. The CDR3 length is 15 residues. Looked up from germline, CDR1 is SNHLY and CDR2 is FYNNEI. CDR3 in DNA: TGTGCCAGCTGGTCCAGGAGCGGGGGCACAGATACGCAGTATTTT. Translating it yields CASWSRSGGTDTQYF.

This clonotype has ten or more counts. The chain combines TRBV27 with TRBJ1-1; D is perhaps TRBD1 (6 bases). Deletions cut 5 bases from V and 5 bases from J, with 12 bases between. The length of the CDR3 is 13 residues. Germline lookup yields CDR1 MNHEY and CDR2 SMNVEV (reference sequence). CDR3 amino acids: CASSPHRETEAFF. The CDR3 nucleotides are TGTGCCAGCAGTCCCCACAGGGAGACTGAAGCTTTCTTT.